This T cell receptor (beta chain) was retrieved from a study of CD8+CD57+ T cells in acquired aplastic anemia. This CDR3 has 16 residues. The germline CDR1 and CDR2 sequences are LGHDT and YNNKEL (reference sequence). As concerns this clonotype: The target antigen is unknown. A read error may produce the germline difference seen at one junction end.

Both TCR beta VDJ combination and CDR3 sequence profiling were carried out. Genomic DNA was the template for this profiling. TCRdb processed the reads anew with MiXCR; each CDR3 protein has one entry. The profile shows around 220,000 distinct CDR3 sequences, roughly 50% of them singletons. Patients included in sequencing had previously demonstrated CD8+CD57+ cell expansion by flow cytometry. With no exception, the patients had severe acquired aplastic anemia. Overall study findings and caveats: Significant differences in CD8+ Simpson's diversity were not observed between patients and controls.

The chain couples TRBV3-1 to TRBJ1-6; D uncertain. What was sequenced was sorted CD4+, CD8+, or CD8+CD57+ T cells (not recorded which) from PBMCs. The TCR comes from a human donor with aplastic anemia. Here the CDR3 DNA reads TGTGCCAGCAGCCAACTGTTAGGCTGGCGTGATTCACTCCTCCACTTT. Its protein is CASSQLLGWRDSLLHF.